This T cell receptor (beta chain) was obtained from a study of T cell responses to AZD1222 COVID-19 vaccine. Broader study findings: Spike regions recognized by vaccine-associated CD4 TCRs spanned the protein, led by 160-218 and 743-854.

Sequenced by immunoSEQ multiplex PCR; TCRdb stores in-frame clones only, minus some. The sample shows approximately 150,000 clones, 85% to 95% of them seen only once. Of note for this clone: Its cognate antigen is unknown.

Germline trimming cut 4 bases from V and 0 bases from J; bases unmatched to any gene: 3. There are 15 residues in the CDR3. Germline values: CDR1 SGHRS, CDR2 YFSETQ. This clonotype was obtained from an adult in good health. The chain joins TRBV5-1 to TRBJ1-3; TRBD1 matches 8 bases. The input for sequencing was peripheral blood, taken on day 0 of AZD1222 vaccination. For the CDR3, the DNA is TGCGCCAGCAGCCCTACAGGGGGCTCTGGAAACACCATATATTTT. Translated, it gives CASSPTGGSGNTIYF.